This TCR beta chain was found in a study of PD-1 blockade in classical Hodgkin lymphoma. Assay used: immunoSEQ multiplex PCR; TCRdb lists only in-frame clones, some missing. The profile shows 100,000 to 120,000 clones, about nine tenths of them singletons. The CDR3 spans 17 residues. V dropped 4 bases and J dropped 6; count of bases not matched to a gene: 17. Germline V gene lookup returns CDR1 SNHLY and CDR2 FYNNEI. Time point defined: cycle 4 day 1 (C4D1), after more than five weeks of nivolumab. Autologous stem cell transplantation was followed by relapse in every patient, and brentuximab vedotin exposure varied.

The sequence was obtained from a human donor with classical Hodgkin lymphoma. The chain links TRBV2 to TRBJ1-2, with TRBD1 identical over 7 bases. The source material was peripheral blood mononuclear cells (PBMCs), sampled before the fourth cycle of nivolumab. CDR3 DNA sequence: TGTGCCAGCAGTGTCTTAACGGGGGTGGCGACAGGGAATGGCTACACCTTC. Residues: CASSVLTGVATGNGYTF.